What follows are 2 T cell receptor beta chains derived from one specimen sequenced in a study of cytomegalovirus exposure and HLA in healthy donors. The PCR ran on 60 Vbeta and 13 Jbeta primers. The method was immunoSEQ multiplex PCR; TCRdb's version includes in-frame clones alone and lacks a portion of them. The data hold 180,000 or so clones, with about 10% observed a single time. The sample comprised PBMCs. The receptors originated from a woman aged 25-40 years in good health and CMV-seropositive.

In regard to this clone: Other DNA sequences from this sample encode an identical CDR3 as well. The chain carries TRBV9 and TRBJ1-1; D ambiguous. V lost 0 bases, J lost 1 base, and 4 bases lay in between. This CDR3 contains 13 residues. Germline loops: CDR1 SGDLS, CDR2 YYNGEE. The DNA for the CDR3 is TGTGCCAGCAGCGTAGCGGGGAACACTGAAGCTTTCTTT. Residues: CASSVAGNTEAFF.

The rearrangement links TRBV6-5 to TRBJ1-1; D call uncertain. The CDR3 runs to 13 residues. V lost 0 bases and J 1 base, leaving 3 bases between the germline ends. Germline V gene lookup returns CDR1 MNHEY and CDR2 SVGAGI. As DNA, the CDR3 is TGTGCCAGCAGTTACTCCCAGAACACTGAAGCTTTCTTT. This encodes CASSYSQNTEAFF.